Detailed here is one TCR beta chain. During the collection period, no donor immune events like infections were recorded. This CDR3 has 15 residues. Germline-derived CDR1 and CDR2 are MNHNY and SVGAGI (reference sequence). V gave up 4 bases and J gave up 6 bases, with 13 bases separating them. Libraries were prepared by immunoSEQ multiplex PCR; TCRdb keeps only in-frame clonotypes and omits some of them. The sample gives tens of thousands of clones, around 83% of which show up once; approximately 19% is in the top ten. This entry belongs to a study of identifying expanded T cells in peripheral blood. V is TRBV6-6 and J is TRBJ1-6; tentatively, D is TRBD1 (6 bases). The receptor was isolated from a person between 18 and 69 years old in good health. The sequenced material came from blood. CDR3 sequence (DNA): TGTGCCAGCAGTTGGGGCCCGGACAGTAATTCACCCCTCCACTTT. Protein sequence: CASSWGPDSNSPLHF.